This T cell receptor beta chain was recorded in a study of T cells after yellow fever vaccination. This clonotype was counted only a few times. TCRdb recomputed calls from the 5' RACE reads with MiXCR, one row per CDR3 protein. This sample has about 300,000 distinct CDR3 sequences, with about 4% found just once. Germline lookup yields CDR1 SGHRS and CDR2 YFSETQ. V gave up 4 bases and J gave up 3 bases; unmatched junction bases: 5. CDR3 length equals 14 residues. The genes are TRBV5-1 and TRBJ2-5; 8 bases agree with TRBD1. The sample consisted of PBMCs, taken 5 days after the yellow fever booster vaccination. This clonotype was obtained from a man younger than 30 who received the YFV17D yellow fever vaccine. The DNA of the CDR3 is TGCGCCAGCAGCGGAACAGGGGGAAAAGAGACCCAGTACTTC. Translation gives CASSGTGGKETQYF.